This T cell receptor beta chain derives from a study of T-cell reconstitution after alpha-beta-depleted transplantation in children. The TCRbeta library incorporated unique molecular identifiers. TCRdb fed the PCR reads into MiXCR, producing one record per CDR3 protein. The sample consists of 300,000 or so distinct CDR3 sequences, nearly 10% of them appearing once. Between the trimmed V and J ends, which lost 6 bases and 3 bases, there was a span of 11 bases. The length of the CDR3 is 14 residues. This clonotype has a handful of counts. The source material was PBMCs from the stem cell graft donor, sampled from the stem cell graft. The rearrangement uses TRBV12-3 or TRBV12-4 and TRBJ2-2; D is unresolved. This TCR was sampled from a human donor who donated a stem cell graft to a child with SCID. CDR3 in DNA: TGTGCCAGCAGCTGGAGACCAGACACCGGGGAGCTGTTTTTT. It encodes CASSWRPDTGELFF.